A selection of T cell receptor beta chains follows, all from one sample in a study of cytomegalovirus exposure and HLA in healthy donors. Assay used: immunoSEQ multiplex PCR; TCRdb lists only in-frame clones, some missing. The sample yields under 150,000 clones, around nine tenths seen once. The sequenced material came from PBMCs. The receptors stem from a woman under 30 in good health and CMV-seronegative. Each CDR3 is given with its conserved first and last residue. D genes are given only for firm matches. Where a row states a size, it is once, few, many or the class of an expanded clone; other rows omit it.

NA | TRBJ2-1 | TRBV4-1 | NA | CASSQAAGGETMRQFF | TGCGCCAGCAGCCAAGCGGCTGGCGGGGAGACAATGAGGCAGTTCTTC
NA | TRBJ1-1 | TRBV23-1 | NA | CASSQSGGWGTGQAFF | TGCGCCAGCAGTCAATCGGGTGGCTGGGGTACAGGGCAGGCTTTCTTT
NA | TRBJ1-6 | TRBV19 | NA | CASSMVGEENSPLHF | TGTGCCAGTAGTATGGTCGGCGAGGAGAATTCACCCCTCCACTTT
TRBD1 | TRBJ1-2 | TRBV19 | NA | CASTSGTGVVAYYTF | TGTGCCAGTACGTCCGGGACAGGGGTCGTTGCGTACTACACCTTC
NA | TRBJ1-4 | TRBV18 | NA | CASSPLAGGSDEKLFF | TGTGCCAGCTCACCACTCGCGGGGGGTTCGGATGAAAAACTGTTTTTT
NA | TRBJ1-1 | TRBV30 | NA | CAWSVIHSEAFF | TGTGCCTGGAGTGTAATCCATTCCGAAGCTTTCTTT
NA | TRBJ1-3 | TRBV7-9 | NA | CASSFMGGSGNTIYF | TGTGCCAGCAGCTTTATGGGGGGCTCTGGAAACACCATATATTTT
NA | TRBJ1-5 | TRBV28 | once | CASREGNQPQHF | TGTGCCAGCAGGGAGGGCAATCAGCCCCAGCATTTT
TRBD1 | TRBJ1-2 | TRBV5-3 | NA | CARSLVGAGQAYGYTF | TGTGCCAGAAGCTTGGTGGGGGCGGGACAGGCTTATGGCTACACCTTC
NA | TRBJ1-1 | TRBV6-1 | NA | CASRTPQKMNTEAFF | TGTGCCAGCAGGACCCCACAGAAGATGAACACTGAAGCTTTCTTT
NA | TRBJ1-6 | TRBV7-8 | NA | CASSAQESHNSPLHF | TGTGCCAGCAGCGCGCAGGAATCCCATAATTCACCCCTCCACTTT
TRBD1 | TRBJ1-1 | TRBV14 | NA | CASSQHGTGRTEAFF | TGTGCCAGCAGCCAACATGGGACAGGGAGGACTGAAGCTTTCTTT
NA | TRBJ2-1 | TRBV5-1 | NA | CASSFGSAVESEQFF | TGCGCCAGCAGCTTCGGTTCCGCTGTTGAGAGTGAGCAGTTCTTC
TRBD2 | TRBJ2-7 | TRBV7-9 | NA | CASSLAGGDAYEQYF | TGTGCCAGCAGCTTAGCGGGAGGGGACGCCTACGAGCAGTACTTC
TRBD1 | TRBJ1-2 | TRBV28 | few | CASSIQQGDYGYTF | TGTGCCAGCAGTATCCAACAGGGGGACTATGGCTACACCTTC
NA | TRBJ2-2 | TRBV7-9 | once | CARGTDKTTGELFF | TGTGCCCGGGGGACAGATAAGACCACCGGGGAGCTGTTTTTT
NA | TRBJ1-6 | TRBV27 | NA | CASSLSMLGGYSPLHF | TGTGCCAGCAGTTTATCGATGTTGGGGGGATACTCACCCCTCCACTTT
NA | TRBJ2-1 | TRBV7-9 | NA | CASSLVVVGGLDEQFF | TGTGCCAGCAGCTTAGTTGTGGTTGGAGGCTTGGATGAGCAGTTCTTC
NA | TRBJ2-3 | TRBV5-4 | NA | CASSLQGGITDTQYF | TGTGCCAGCAGCTTACAGGGGGGGATCACAGATACGCAGTATTTT
NA | TRBJ1-4 | TRBV25-1 | NA | CASSEFRQGGEKLFF | TGTGCCAGCAGTGAATTCCGGCAGGGCGGAGAAAAACTGTTTTTT
NA | TRBJ1-5 | TRBV19 | NA | CASSKGDIMGNQPQHF | TGTGCCAGTAGTAAGGGGGACATCATGGGCAATCAGCCCCAGCATTTT
TRBD1 | TRBJ2-7 | TRBV18 | NA | CASLRTGAYEQYF | TGTGCCAGCCTCCGGACAGGGGCCTACGAGCAGTACTTC
TRBD1 | TRBJ1-1 | TRBV28 | NA | CASSFQTGGDQAFF | TGTGCCAGCAGTTTCCAGACAGGGGGAGATCAAGCTTTCTTT
TRBD2 | TRBJ2-1 | TRBV7-2 | NA | CASSYIAGSFGEQFF | TGTGCCAGCAGCTACATAGCGGGGAGCTTCGGTGAGCAGTTCTTC
NA | TRBJ2-1 | TRBV7-6 | NA | CASSLEQRQTSYNEQFF | TGTGCCAGCAGCTTAGAGCAGCGGCAGACCTCCTACAATGAGCAGTTCTTC
NA | TRBJ2-7 | TRBV4-3 | once | CASSPGTGSYEQYF | TGCGCCAGCAGCCCGGGGACTGGCTCCTACGAGCAGTACTTC
TRBD1 | TRBJ1-2 | TRBV15 | NA | CATSTFRTGGDGYTF | TGTGCCACCAGCACGTTCCGGACAGGGGGCGATGGCTACACCTTC
TRBD1 | TRBJ2-7 | TRBV27 | NA | CASRLQGQSSYEQYF | TGTGCCAGCAGACTACAGGGGCAGAGCTCCTACGAGCAGTACTTC
TRBD1 | TRBJ1-6 | TRBV6-5 | few | CASSYDRENSPLHF | TGTGCCAGCAGTTACGACAGGGAAAATTCACCCCTCCACTTT
TRBD1 | TRBJ2-7 | TRBV7-9 | NA | CASSPPPTGGGYEQYF | TGTGCCAGCAGCCCGCCCCCCACAGGGGGCGGTTACGAGCAGTACTTC
NA | TRBJ1-2 | TRBV7-2 | NA | CASSKGGGEDRGYTF | TGTGCCAGCAGCAAGGGGGGAGGGGAAGACCGTGGCTACACCTTC
NA | TRBJ1-1 | TRBV23-1 | NA | CASSQASMEGPLRAEAFF | TGCGCCAGCAGTCAAGCATCGATGGAGGGCCCTCTGAGGGCTGAAGCTTTCTTT
NA | TRBJ2-1 | TRBV6-6 | NA | CASSISHYNEQFF | TGTGCCAGCAGTATTTCACACTACAATGAGCAGTTCTTC
NA | TRBJ1-1 | TRBV27 | NA | CASSPRGRVKTFF | TGTGCCAGCAGTCCCCGTGGCAGGGTAAAAACTTTCTTT
NA | TRBJ1-5 | TRBV6-6 | NA | CASRPSTDRWQPQHF | TGTGCCAGCAGACCCTCCACCGACAGGTGGCAGCCCCAGCATTTT
NA | TRBJ2-2 | TRBV11-2 | few | CASSLSAVNTGELFF | TGTGCCAGCAGCTTATCGGCGGTGAACACCGGGGAGCTGTTTTTT
TRBD2 | TRBJ2-3 | TRBV19 | NA | CASISSGLSTDTQYF | TGTGCCAGTATCAGTAGCGGGCTGAGCACAGATACGCAGTATTTT
TRBD1 | TRBJ1-2 | TRBV30 | few | CAWSGTGAMRGYGYTF | TGTGCCTGGAGTGGGACAGGGGCCATGCGGGGGTATGGCTACACCTTC
TRBD1 | TRBJ1-4 | TRBV18 | NA | CASSPGTARTNEKLFF | TGTGCCAGCTCACCAGGGACAGCCAGGACTAATGAAAAACTGTTTTTT
NA | TRBJ2-1 | TRBV15 | NA | CATSRALSLYSYNEQFF | TGTGCCACCAGCAGAGCATTAAGCTTATACTCCTACAATGAGCAGTTCTTC
NA | TRBJ1-5 | TRBV30 | once | CAWTQGRLSNQPQHF | TGTGCCTGGACACAGGGAAGGTTGAGCAATCAGCCCCAGCATTTT
NA | TRBJ2-7 | TRBV9 | once | CASSVTGSSYEQYF | TGTGCCAGCAGCGTCACAGGGAGCTCCTACGAGCAGTACTTC
NA | TRBJ2-2 | TRBV30 | few | CAWSVYTGELFF | TGTGCCTGGAGTGTATATACCGGGGAGCTGTTTTTT
TRBD2 | TRBJ2-7 | TRBV19 | NA | CASSTRTSGSNEQYF | TGTGCCAGTAGTACCCGGACTAGCGGGAGCAACGAGCAGTACTTC
TRBD2 | TRBJ2-5 | TRBV14 | NA | CASSQDTGLAVQETQYF | TGTGCCAGCAGCCAAGATACGGGACTAGCGGTCCAAGAGACCCAGTACTTC
NA | TRBJ2-3 | TRBV6-4 | once | CASSVSWESDTQYF | TGTGCCAGCAGTGTATCTTGGGAGTCAGATACGCAGTATTTT
NA | TRBJ2-3 | TRBV10-3 | NA | CAISDPRLGAGSTDTQYF | TGTGCCATCAGTGACCCTAGACTAGGGGCGGGAAGCACAGATACGCAGTATTTT
NA | TRBJ2-3 | TRBV9 | once | CASSATRMAGDTQYF | TGTGCCAGCAGCGCAACCCGCATGGCGGGGGATACGCAGTATTTT
TRBD1 | TRBJ2-1 | TRBV5-1 | NA | CASSLVPGQGNEQFF | TGCGCCAGCAGCTTGGTCCCGGGACAGGGAAATGAGCAGTTCTTC
NA | TRBJ1-1 | TRBV7-9 | NA | CASRRTGSRINTEAFF | TGTGCCAGCAGACGAACAGGGAGTAGAATAAACACTGAAGCTTTCTTT
TRBD2 | TRBJ2-1 | TRBV5-1 | once | CASSQTSGGSSYNEQFF | TGCGCCAGCAGCCAGACTAGCGGGGGGAGCTCCTACAATGAGCAGTTCTTC
NA | TRBJ1-2 | TRBV18 | NA | CASSPREGGNYGYTF | TGTGCCAGCTCACCACGGGAAGGGGGTAACTATGGCTACACCTTC